The subject of this entry is one TCR beta chain. Its specificity is unknown. The sample originates from a study of cytomegalovirus exposure and HLA in healthy donors. Study summary: Out of 300 to 500 genotyped donors, about 80% belonged to the Caucasian-associated ancestry cluster.

Use of 60 Vbeta and 13 Jbeta primers characterized the PCR. Produced via immunoSEQ multiplex PCR; TCRdb's table is partial and in-frame only. The sample shows 95,000 to 100,000 clones, over 60% of them seen only once. Study-level points and caveats: Relative to equally common others, HLA-associated TCR beta chains showed greater clonal expansion in a later analysis. The study carried out a later analysis of TCR beta sequences. It associated around 17,000 of them with specific HLA alleles at a false discovery rate of 0.05.

The specimen sequenced was PBMCs. This clonotype was sampled from a man in his fifties or sixties in good health and CMV-seropositive.

CDR3 loop: CASRRLAGQYNEQFF. CDR3 nucleotides: TGTGCCAGCAGGCGACTAGCGGGGCAGTACAATGAGCAGTTCTTC. The genes are TRBV6-1 and TRBJ2-1; 11 nucleotides agree with TRBD2. There are 15 residues in the CDR3. V gave up 6 bases and J gave up 4 bases; unmatched junction bases: 5. Germline V gene sequence: CDR1 MNHNS, CDR2 SASEGT.